The 25 T cell receptor beta chains presented below share a single source sample, sequenced in a study of T cells in Graves' hyperthyroidism and ophthalmopathy. It was RNA transcripts that yielded the amplified TCR beta CDR3 regions. HTBI primers drove first-round RT-PCR of the TCR CDR3. TCRdb ran MiXCR on the multiplex PCR reads and lists one entry per CDR3 protein. This table has 380,000 or so distinct CDR3 sequences, approximately 15% appearing once. The sample comprised blood. All receptors derive from a woman aged 30 to 39 with Graves' hyperthyroidism.

This clonotype was seen ten or more times. The chain combines TRBV30 with TRBJ2-7; maybe TRBD1 (5 bases). Germline V gives CDR1 GTSNPN, CDR2 SVGIG (reference sequence). CDR3 size: 13 residues. The V end was cut by 0 bases, the J end by 6 bases, with 12 bases between. CDR3 bases: TGTGCCTGGAGTGTAGGGCAGGGCTCCGAGCAGTACTTC. Amino acid sequence: CAWSVGQGSEQYF. The full variable domain, completed using reference TRBV30 and TRBJ2-7, is SQTIHQWPATLVQPVGSPLSLECTVEGTSNPNLYWYRQAAGRGLQLLFYSVGIGQISSEVPQNLSASRPQDRQFILSSKKLLLSDSGFYLCAWSVGQGSEQYFGPGTRLTVT.

This clonotype was picked up many times. The chain combines TRBV5-1 with TRBJ2-5; 7 nucleotides align to TRBD2. Looked up from germline, CDR1 is SGHRS and CDR2 is YFSETQ. The CDR3 has 14 amino acids. V was clipped by 1 base and J by 3 bases; unmatched bases: 3. The CDR3, as DNA: TGCGCCAGCAGCTTGATAGCGGGCAAAGAGACCCAGTACTTC. It yields the protein CASSLIAGKETQYF.

CDR3 sequence: CASSLVVSRGPPPYPYNEQFF. CDR3 sequence (DNA): TGTGCCAGCAGTTTAGTGGTGTCAAGGGGTCCACCTCCATACCCGTACAATGAGCAGTTCTTC. This chain links TRBV12-3 or TRBV12-4 with TRBJ2-1, with D possibly TRBD1 on 5 matching bases. This CDR3 has 21 residues. V lost 1 base to trimming and J lost 4 bases, with 29 bases between them.

This clonotype was seen at least ten times. The rearrangement uses TRBV6-2 or TRBV6-3 and TRBJ2-5, with D possibly matching TRBD1 (6 bases). V was cut by 2 bases and J by 5 bases, with 18 bases left in between. The CDR3 runs 16 residues. The germline V gene encodes CDR1 MNHEY and CDR2 SVGEGT. The CDR3 protein is CASSYPPDSPKETQYF. CDR3 bases: TGTGCCAGCAGTTACCCCCCGGACAGCCCAAAGGAGACCCAGTACTTC.

This sequence joins TRBV11-2 and TRBJ1-2, with D possibly being TRBD1 (5 bases). Trimming took 1 base from V and 0 from J, leaving 18 bases between them. The CDR3 covers 18 residues. Germline CDR1 SGHAT, CDR2 FQNNGV. The CDR3 region has the DNA TGTGCCAGCAGCTTAGTCCCCCGACGGCAGGGCTCTAACTATGGCTACACCTTC. It encodes CASSLVPRRQGSNYGYTF.

This clonotype was observed many times. V usage is TRBV5-8 and J usage is TRBJ1-2; D is uncertain. Germline values: CDR1 SGHTS, CDR2 YDEGEE. This CDR3 comprises 13 residues. V lost 1 base and J 7 bases, leaving 11 bases between the germline ends. DNA for the CDR3: TGTGCCAGCAGCTTGATGAGGGCGAGTGGCTACACCTTC. Amino acids: CASSLMRASGYTF. The full variable domain, in which reference TRBV5-8 and TRBJ1-2 provide the parts outside the CDR3, is EAGVTQSPTHLIKTRGQQATLRCSPISGHTSVYWYQQALGLGLQFLLWYDEGEERNRGNFPPRFSGRQFPNYSSELNVNALELEDSALYLCASSLMRASGYTFGSGTRLTVV.

The sample holds many counts of this clonotype. This sequence joins TRBV28 and TRBJ1-5; a weak D match, TRBD1 (6 bases). This CDR3 has 15 residues. Germline V CDR1 and CDR2: MDHEN, SYDVKM. Trimming left V 10 bases short and J 2 bases short, with 18 bases between. CDR3 nucleotides: TGTGCCACTGGGAGGGGGGTTCCTCGCAATCAGCCCCAGCATTTT. Translating it yields CATGRGVPRNQPQHF.

The CDR3 spells CASSIRRTDTQYF. The CDR3 nucleotides read TGTGCCAGCAGTATTAGGCGCACAGATACGCAGTATTTT. V and J are TRBV12-3 or TRBV12-4 and TRBJ2-3, with D unresolved. Trimming cost V 5 bases and J 1 base, with 7 bases left between them. This CDR3 spans 13 amino acids.

The table lists this clonotype with many counts. This chain connects TRBV29-1 to TRBJ2-7; 7 positions match TRBD2. The ends lost 4 bases at V and 6 bases at J; junction bases unmatched: 9. The germline CDR1 and CDR2 sequences are SQVTM and ANQGSEA. The CDR3 runs 13 residues. The CDR3 reads CSVASRGTTEQYF. CDR3 DNA: TGCAGCGTTGCCTCCCGGGGGACTACCGAGCAGTACTTC.

This clonotype occurred many times. The rearrangement joins TRBV28 to TRBJ1-4; D is undetermined. V lost 6 bases to trimming and J lost 10 bases, with 21 bases between them. CDR3 length: 15 residues. The germline V gene encodes CDR1 MDHEN and CDR2 SYDVKM. The CDR3 here is CASSPLPGSNRKLFF. The CDR3 region has the DNA TGTGCCAGCAGCCCTCTTCCGGGCTCCAATAGAAAACTGTTTTTT.

The chain employs TRBV24-1 and TRBJ2-2; D is uncertain. The CDR3 is 14 amino acids. The V gene's germline CDR1 is KGHDR and CDR2 SFDVKD. V was shortened by 1 base and J by 4 bases, with 6 bases between the two germline ends. The CDR3 reads CATSDFAGTGELFF. The CDR3 DNA reads as TGTGCCACCAGTGATTTCGCAGGCACCGGGGAGCTGTTTTTT.

The chain employs TRBV6-4 and TRBJ1-1, with D possibly TRBD1 on 6 matching bases. The germline CDR1 and CDR2 sequences are MRHNA and SNTAGT. V lost 9 bases and J lost 0, with 11 bases in between. The CDR3 length is 13 residues. The CDR3 sequence: CARGHFLNTEAFF. CDR3 coding DNA: TGTGCCAGGGGACATTTTCTGAACACTGAAGCTTTCTTT.

Concerning this clonotype itself: The germline gene is not matched at one end of the junction; a read error may be the cause. The rearrangement joins TRBV30 to TRBJ2-5; D is undetermined. The CDR3 loop spans 15 amino acids. In germline, CDR1 is GTSNPN, CDR2 SVGIG (reference sequence). The CDR3 here is CGWSVGFPFGETQYF. The CDR3 DNA is TGTGGCTGGAGTGTAGGGTTCCCTTTCGGAGAGACCCAGTACTTC.

This clonotype has at least ten counts. The chain recombines TRBV7-9 with TRBJ1-1; 8 positions agree with TRBD1. V gave up 1 base and J gave up 1 base; unmatched junction bases: 20. CDR3 length: 21 residues. CDR1 and CDR2 from the germline V gene are SEHNR and FQNEAQ (reference sequence). CDR3 sequence: CASSLGPRRQQGGKPNTEAFF. The DNA for the CDR3 is TGTGCCAGCAGCTTAGGTCCCAGACGCCAACAGGGGGGGAAACCGAACACTGAAGCTTTCTTT.

A few counts support this clonotype. The rearrangement links TRBV28 to TRBJ2-2; no definite D call. The CDR3 is made up of 15 amino acids. Per germline, CDR1 MDHEN and CDR2 SYDVKM. The V gene lost 6 bases and the J gene lost 0 bases, with 11 bases spanning the gap. CDR3 nucleotide sequence: TGTGCCAGCAGCTTCGGCACCGCGAACACCGGGGAGCTGTTTTTT. This gives the protein CASSFGTANTGELFF.

The chain couples TRBV4-1 to TRBJ2-3; possible D gene TRBD2, 5 bases. The CDR3 runs to 15 residues. CDR1 is MGHRA and CDR2 is YSYEKL in the germline V gene. V was clipped by 0 bases and J by 3 bases, with 10 bases between them. The CDR3 loop reads CASSQDIRGTDTQYF. The CDR3 DNA sequence: TGCGCCAGCAGCCAAGATATTCGGGGTACAGATACGCAGTATTTT.

The V gene is TRBV27, the J gene TRBJ1-5; 11 nucleotides agree with TRBD1. V was pared by 1 base and J by 6 bases, with 11 bases of the junction left unmatched. The length of the CDR3 is 18 residues. Germline CDR1 reads MNHEY; CDR2 reads SMNVEV (reference sequence). CDR3 residues: CASSLYARGQGARQPQHF. The CDR3 bases are TGTGCCAGCAGTTTATACGCCCGAGGACAGGGGGCGCGTCAGCCCCAGCATTTT.

This clonotype was detected many times. The rearrangement uses TRBV2 and TRBJ2-5; maybe TRBD1 (5 bases). Germline V gene sequence: CDR1 SNHLY, CDR2 FYNNEI. The V end lost 8 bases, the J end lost 9 bases, and 10 bases lay between the germline ends. The CDR3 totals 10 residues. CDR3: CASGSRAQYF. CDR3 coding DNA: TGTGCCAGCGGTTCCAGGGCCCAGTACTTC.

In this sample, this clonotype turned up a few times. The chain carries TRBV7-8 and TRBJ2-1, with unresolved D. CDR1 and CDR2 from the germline V gene are SGHVS and FQNEAQ. CDR3 length: 13 residues. Trimming took off 1 base at V and 9 bases at J, with 10 bases between the two ends. CDR3: CASSLGTAFEQFF. For the CDR3, the DNA is TGTGCCAGCAGCTTAGGTACAGCGTTTGAGCAGTTCTTC.

This clonotype was seen repeatedly, ten times or more. Written as DNA, the CDR3 is TGCAGTGCGTCGGGACTAGCGGGAGGACCCTACGAGCAGTACTTC. This gives the protein CSASGLAGGPYEQYF. The chain is built from TRBV20-1 and TRBJ2-7; 15 bases map to TRBD2. V shed 6 bases and J 2 bases; nucleotides not matched to a gene: 5. In germline, CDR1 is DFQATT, CDR2 SNEGSKA (reference sequence). This CDR3 comprises 15 residues.

This clonotype was picked up many times. The V and J genes are TRBV12-3 or TRBV12-4 and TRBJ2-2, with 11 bases lining up with TRBD2. The CDR3 has 16 amino acids. After removal of 3 bases from V and 5 bases from J, the junction contained 5 bases not matched to a gene. CDR3 in DNA: TGTGCCAGCAGTTTGGAAACTAGCGGGAGTACCGGGGAGCTGTTTTTT. The encoded protein is CASSLETSGSTGELFF.

V and J are TRBV19 and TRBJ2-3, with a weak D call TRBD1 (6 bases). There are 17 residues in the CDR3. CDR1 LNHDA and CDR2 SQIVND come from the germline V gene (reference sequence). Trimming cost V 2 bases and J 5 bases, with 20 bases left between them. CDR3 nucleotides: TGTGCCAGTAGTATAAGCAGGGGTCTAGCAGGAGGAGATACGCAGTATTTT. Protein product: CASSISRGLAGGDTQYF. The whole variable domain, filled in from reference TRBV19 and TRBJ2-3, reads DGGITQSPKYLFRKEGQNVTLSCEQNLNHDAMYWYRQDPGQGLRLIYYSQIVNDFQKGDIAEGYSVSREKKESFPLTVTSAQKNPTAFYLCASSISRGLAGGDTQYFGPGTRLTVL.

At least ten counts were recorded for this clonotype. The chain combines TRBV13 with TRBJ1-1; D remains ambiguous. CDR1 and CDR2 from the germline V gene are PRHDT and FYEKMQ (reference sequence). CDR3 length: 12 residues. The ends were cut back, 3 bases at V and 0 bases at J, with 2 bases in the middle. The CDR3 loop reads CASSFLNTEAFF. The CDR3 DNA sequence: TGTGCCAGCAGCTTCCTGAACACTGAAGCTTTCTTT.

The rearrangement links TRBV2 to TRBJ1-1; 8 nucleotides agree with TRBD1. Germline V gives CDR1 SNHLY, CDR2 FYNNEI. The V and J ends lost 7 bases and 7 bases, in that order; junction bases with no gene match: 14. The CDR3 runs to 15 residues. CDR3 sequence: CASTGTGLVRGEAFF. The CDR3 bases are TGTGCCAGCACCGGGACAGGCCTAGTAAGGGGTGAAGCTTTCTTT.

This clonotype came up a few times. The chain uses TRBV20-1 and TRBJ2-5; no definite D call. The CDR3 loop spans 16 amino acids. V shed 0 bases and J shed 3 bases, with 17 bases lying between them. Germline values: CDR1 DFQATT, CDR2 SNEGSKA (reference sequence). The CDR3 protein is CSARDPGRTSKETQYF. Written as DNA, the CDR3 is TGCAGTGCTAGAGATCCGGGCAGAACTTCAAAAGAGACCCAGTACTTC.